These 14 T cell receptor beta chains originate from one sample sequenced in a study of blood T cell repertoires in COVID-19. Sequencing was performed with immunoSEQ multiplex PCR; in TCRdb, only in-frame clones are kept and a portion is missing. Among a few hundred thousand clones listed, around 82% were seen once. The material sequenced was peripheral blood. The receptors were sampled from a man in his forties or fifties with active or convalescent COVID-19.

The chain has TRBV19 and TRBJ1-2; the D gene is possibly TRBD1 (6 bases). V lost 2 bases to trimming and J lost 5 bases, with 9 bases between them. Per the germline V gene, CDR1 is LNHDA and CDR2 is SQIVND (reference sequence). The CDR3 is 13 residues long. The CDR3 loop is CASSIHQGYGYTF. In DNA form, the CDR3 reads TGTGCCAGTAGTATACACCAGGGGTATGGCTACACCTTC.

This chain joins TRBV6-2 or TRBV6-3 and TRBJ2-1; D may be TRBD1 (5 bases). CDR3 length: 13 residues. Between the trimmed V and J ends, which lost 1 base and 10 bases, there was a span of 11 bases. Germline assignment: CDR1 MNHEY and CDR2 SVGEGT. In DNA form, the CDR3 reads TGTGCCAGCAGTTACTGGTCCCAGGGAGAGCAGTTCTTC. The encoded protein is CASSYWSQGEQFF.

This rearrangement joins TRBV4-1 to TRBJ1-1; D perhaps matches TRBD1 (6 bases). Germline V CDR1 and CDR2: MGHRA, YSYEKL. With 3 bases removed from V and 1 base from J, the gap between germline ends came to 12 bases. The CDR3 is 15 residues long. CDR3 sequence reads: CASSQLDRENTEAFF. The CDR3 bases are TGCGCCAGCAGCCAGTTGGACAGAGAGAACACTGAAGCTTTCTTT.

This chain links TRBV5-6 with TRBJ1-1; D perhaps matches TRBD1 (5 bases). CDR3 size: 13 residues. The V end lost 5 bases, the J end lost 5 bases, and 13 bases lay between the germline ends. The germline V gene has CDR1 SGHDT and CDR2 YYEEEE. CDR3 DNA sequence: TGTGCCAGCAGTCCTCGGAAGGGGACTGAAGCTTTCTTT. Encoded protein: CASSPRKGTEAFF.

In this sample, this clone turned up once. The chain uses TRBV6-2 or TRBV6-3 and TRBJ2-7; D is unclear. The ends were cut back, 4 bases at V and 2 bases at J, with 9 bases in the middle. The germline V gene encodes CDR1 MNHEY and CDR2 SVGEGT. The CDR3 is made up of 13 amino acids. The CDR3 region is CASSFAGTYEQYF. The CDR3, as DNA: TGTGCCAGCAGTTTCGCAGGAACCTACGAGCAGTACTTC.

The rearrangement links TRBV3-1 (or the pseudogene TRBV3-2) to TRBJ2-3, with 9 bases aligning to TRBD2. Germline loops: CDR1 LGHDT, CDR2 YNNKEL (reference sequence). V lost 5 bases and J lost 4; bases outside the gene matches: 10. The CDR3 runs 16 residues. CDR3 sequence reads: CASSSRGGAQSDTQYF. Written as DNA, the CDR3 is TGTGCCAGCAGCTCGCGCGGGGGGGCGCAGTCAGATACGCAGTATTTT.

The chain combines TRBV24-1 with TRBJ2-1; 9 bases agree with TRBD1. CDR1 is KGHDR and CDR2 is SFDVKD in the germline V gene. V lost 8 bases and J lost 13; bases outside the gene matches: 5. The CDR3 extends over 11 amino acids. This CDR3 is CATMGTGQQFF. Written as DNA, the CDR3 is TGTGCCACCATGGGGACAGGGCAACAGTTCTTC.

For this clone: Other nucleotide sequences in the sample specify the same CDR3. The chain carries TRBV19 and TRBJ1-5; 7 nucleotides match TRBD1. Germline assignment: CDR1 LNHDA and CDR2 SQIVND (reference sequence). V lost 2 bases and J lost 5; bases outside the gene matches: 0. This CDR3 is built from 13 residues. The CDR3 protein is CASSIQGDQPQHF. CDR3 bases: TGTGCCAGTAGTATACAGGGGGATCAGCCCCAGCATTTT.

Here the CDR3 reads CASSRGGGANTGELFF. The CDR3 DNA reads TGTGCCAGCAGCCGCGGGGGGGGTGCGAACACCGGGGAGCTGTTTTTT. This chain joins TRBV7-9 and TRBJ2-2; 9 positions match TRBD2. J lost 0 bases, V lost 5 bases, and 4 bases had no gene match. Germline-derived CDR1 and CDR2 are SEHNR and FQNEAQ (reference sequence). The CDR3 covers 16 residues.

This CDR3 reads CASSLKSGAGNEKLFF. In DNA form, the CDR3 reads TGTGCCAGCAGCCTCAAGTCAGGGGCCGGCAATGAAAAACTGTTTTTT. The genes are TRBV7-9 and TRBJ1-4; maybe TRBD1 (6 bases). CDR3 size: 16 residues. Looked up from germline, CDR1 is SEHNR and CDR2 is FQNEAQ (reference sequence). Trimming removed 5 bases at V and 5 bases at J, with 18 bases between.

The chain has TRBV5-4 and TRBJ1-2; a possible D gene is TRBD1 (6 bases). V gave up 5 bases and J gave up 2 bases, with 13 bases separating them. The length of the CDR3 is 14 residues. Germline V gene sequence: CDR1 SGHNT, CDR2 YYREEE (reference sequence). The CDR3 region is CASRGQGRNYGYTF. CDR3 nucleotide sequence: TGTGCCAGCAGAGGGCAGGGGAGAAACTATGGCTACACCTTC.

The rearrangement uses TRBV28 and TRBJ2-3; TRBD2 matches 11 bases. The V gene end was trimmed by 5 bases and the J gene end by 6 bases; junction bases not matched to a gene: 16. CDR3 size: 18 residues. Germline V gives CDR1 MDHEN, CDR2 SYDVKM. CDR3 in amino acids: CASSLGLAGGGVVDTQYF. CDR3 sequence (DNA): TGTGCCAGCAGTCTGGGATTAGCGGGAGGGGGGGTAGTTGATACGCAGTATTTT.

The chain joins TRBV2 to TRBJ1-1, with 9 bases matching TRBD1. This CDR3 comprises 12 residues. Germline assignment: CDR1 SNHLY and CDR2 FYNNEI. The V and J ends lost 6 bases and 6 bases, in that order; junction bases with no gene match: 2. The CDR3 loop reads CASSRQGAEAFF. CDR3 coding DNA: TGTGCCAGCAGCCGACAGGGGGCTGAAGCTTTCTTT.

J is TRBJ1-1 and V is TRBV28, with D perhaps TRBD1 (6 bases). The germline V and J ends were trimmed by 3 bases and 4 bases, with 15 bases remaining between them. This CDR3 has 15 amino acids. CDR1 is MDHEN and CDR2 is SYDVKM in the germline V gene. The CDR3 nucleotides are TGTGCCAGCAGTTTGGAGGTAACAGGGCCCACTGAAGCTTTCTTT. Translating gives CASSLEVTGPTEAFF.